This section outlines one TCR beta chain sequence together with its context. The antigen is not known. At the DNA level, this CDR3 is encoded by other sequences in the same sample as well. In germline, CDR1 is SGHNT, CDR2 YYREEE (reference sequence). The length of the CDR3 is 16 residues. The ends lost 4 bases at V and 1 base at J; junction bases unmatched: 6. This specimen belongs to a study of beta chain features in type 1 diabetes. Study summary: In all, approximately 110 million sorted cells from all samples were analyzed. Study-level results: People with Type 1 diabetes carried modestly yet significantly shorter TCRB CDR3s in all four CD4+ subsets. No resolution was reached here on whether HLA type influences TCRB rearrangement. In type 1 diabetes patients, VDJ junctions had fewer insertions; deletions at these junctions were more frequent.

Expressed TCRB transcripts were sequenced because the entire RNA isolate underwent reverse transcription. Here immunoSEQ multiplex PCR was the method, and the copy in TCRdb shows in-frame clones only, minus some. The sample shows roughly 300,000 clones, approximately 9.9% of them seen only once. Stem cell-like memory, regulatory, central memory and naive CD4+ cells were sorted via CD45RO/CCR7/CD25/CD127/CD95/CD27. The receptor comes from a young man with type 1 diabetes. The sequencing input was central memory CD4+ T cells from blood. The V gene is TRBV5-4, the J gene TRBJ2-3, with 10 nucleotides matching TRBD2. The CDR3 coding sequence is TGTGCCAGCAGCCTACGACTAGCGGGCGGCACAGATACGCAGTATTTT. Encoded protein: CASSLRLAGGTDTQYF.